This entry lists 18 T cell receptor beta chains sequenced from one sample in a study of blood T cell repertoires in COVID-19. Only in-frame clones appear in the TCRdb table, and some are missing; sequencing was by immunoSEQ multiplex PCR. The sample yields more than 85,000 clones, roughly 90% seen once. The sequenced sample was peripheral blood. The receptors stem from a man in his 60s with acute or convalescent COVID-19.

The V and J genes are TRBV16 and TRBJ2-3; D call uncertain. CDR1 and CDR2 (germline): KGHSY, FQNENV. V was cut by 4 bases and J by 4 bases, with 9 bases left in between. This CDR3 has 13 residues. The chain's CDR3 is CASSLGFADTQYF. The DNA for the CDR3 is TGTGCCAGCAGCCTCGGTTTTGCAGATACGCAGTATTTT. The complete variable domain, with remaining parts taken from reference TRBV16 and TRBJ2-3, reads GEEVAQTPKHLVRGEGQKAKLYCAPIKGHSYVFWYQQVLKNEFKFLISFQNENVFDETGMPKERFSAKCLPNSPCSLEIQATKLEDSAVYFCASSLGFADTQYFGPGTRLTVL.

V gene TRBV30 combines with J gene TRBJ1-4; 8 positions agree with TRBD1. The CDR3 spans 15 residues. The germline V gene has CDR1 GTSNPN and CDR2 SVGIG (reference sequence). V gave up 0 bases and J gave up 6 bases; unmatched junction bases: 6. The CDR3 DNA follows: TGTGCCTGGAGTGTAACGGCAGGGGGCTATGAAAAACTGTTTTTT. Protein: CAWSVTAGGYEKLFF.

The chain carries TRBV5-3 and TRBJ1-2; D is ambiguous. TRBV5-3 is known as an ORF, though its function is uncertain. Deletions cut 7 bases from V and 5 bases from J, with 24 bases between. This CDR3 contains 16 residues. CDR3 nucleotides: TGTGCCAGATCCCCCAAGCCGGGTGTTGCGGATTATGGCTACACCTTC. This sequence encodes CARSPKPGVADYGYTF.

The DNA for the CDR3 is TGTGCCAGCAGTGTGGGGCCTGGGGAGACCCAGTACTTC. It yields the protein CASSVGPGETQYF. The chain uses TRBV6-4 and TRBJ2-5, with D possibly being TRBD1 (5 bases). CDR3 length equals 13 residues. Germline values: CDR1 MRHNA, CDR2 SNTAGT. Between the trimmed V and J ends, which lost 4 bases and 5 bases, there was a span of 11 bases.

The chain has TRBV4-3 and TRBJ1-2; TRBD1 matches 9 bases. V lost 3 bases and J lost 3; bases outside the gene matches: 5. This CDR3 has 15 amino acids. Germline V gives CDR1 LGHNA, CDR2 YSLEER. CDR3 protein: CASSQTGTGYYGYTF. The CDR3 coding sequence is TGCGCCAGCAGCCAGACCGGGACAGGGTACTATGGCTACACCTTC.

The V call is TRBV10-3, the J call TRBJ2-2, with D possibly matching TRBD2 (7 bases). V lost 4 bases and J 4 bases, leaving 13 bases between the germline ends. CDR1 is ENHRY and CDR2 is SYGVKD in the germline V gene. There are 15 residues in the CDR3. The CDR3 loop reads CAISAGGGGTGELFF. Here the CDR3 DNA reads TGTGCCATCAGTGCGGGGGGCGGGGGCACCGGGGAGCTGTTTTTT.

This chain connects TRBV25-1 to TRBJ2-3, with a possible D match to TRBD1 (6 bases). Trimming stripped 5 bases from V and 4 bases from J, with 13 bases between. The CDR3 consists of 14 residues. Per germline, CDR1 MGHDK and CDR2 SYGVNS. The CDR3 bases are TGTGCCAGCAGTACAACGGGACACCCAGATACGCAGTATTTT. The encoded protein is CASSTTGHPDTQYF.

The chain has TRBV19 and TRBJ2-2, with 7 bases lining up with TRBD1. Trimming removed 3 bases from V and 4 bases from J; junction bases left unmatched: 8. CDR1 LNHDA and CDR2 SQIVND come from the germline V gene (reference sequence). The CDR3 has 16 residues. The CDR3 here is CASSIQTGAGTGELFF. DNA for the CDR3: TGTGCCAGTAGTATTCAAACAGGGGCGGGCACCGGGGAGCTGTTTTTT. Full variable domain (missing parts from reference TRBV19 and TRBJ2-2): DGGITQSPKYLFRKEGQNVTLSCEQNLNHDAMYWYRQDPGQGLRLIYYSQIVNDFQKGDIAEGYSVSREKKESFPLTVTSAQKNPTAFYLCASSIQTGAGTGELFFGEGSRLTVL.

This chain uses TRBV11-2 with TRBJ2-7, with D tentatively TRBD1 (5 bases). Trimming cost V 4 bases and J 3 bases, with 7 bases left between them. Germline V gene data show CDR1 as SGHAT and CDR2 as FQNNGV. CDR3 size: 12 residues. CDR3 bases: TGTGCCAGCAGCTCCCAGGGCTACGAGCAGTACTTC. This gives the protein CASSSQGYEQYF.

This clone was detected once. The chain is built from TRBV19 and TRBJ2-2; tentative D call: TRBD2 (5 bases). V was clipped by 2 bases and J by 7 bases, with 14 bases between them. In germline, CDR1 is LNHDA, CDR2 SQIVND (reference sequence). CDR3 length: 15 amino acids. CDR3 nucleotide sequence: TGTGCCAGTAGTATAACGCGGCCGGCGGGCGGGGAGCTGTTTTTT. Encoded protein: CASSITRPAGGELFF. The full variable domain, with the rest looked up from reference TRBV19 and TRBJ2-2, is DGGITQSPKYLFRKEGQNVTLSCEQNLNHDAMYWYRQDPGQGLRLIYYSQIVNDFQKGDIAEGYSVSREKKESFPLTVTSAQKNPTAFYLCASSITRPAGGELFFGEGSRLTVL.

The chain links TRBV30 to TRBJ2-3, with 12 nucleotides matching TRBD2. Germline CDR1 is GTSNPN and CDR2 is SVGIG (reference sequence). The V segment lost 5 bases and the J segment 4 bases; nucleotides outside the gene matches: 4. CDR3 size: 14 residues. CDR3 DNA sequence: TGTGCCTGGGACACTAGCGGGAGGTCAGATACGCAGTATTTT. Its translation: CAWDTSGRSDTQYF.

V usage is TRBV7-8 and J usage is TRBJ2-2; 7 bases agree with TRBD1. Per germline, CDR1 SGHVS and CDR2 FQNEAQ. The length of the CDR3 is 16 residues. Germline trimming cut 3 bases from V and 4 bases from J; bases unmatched to any gene: 8. As DNA, the CDR3 is TGTGCCAGCAGCTTTCCCATGGACAGGCTCACCGGGGAGCTGTTTTTT. It encodes CASSFPMDRLTGELFF.

The genes are TRBV6-2 or TRBV6-3 and TRBJ1-2; tentatively, D is TRBD1 (6 bases). CDR3 size: 13 residues. V lost 5 bases to trimming and J lost 4 bases, with 11 bases between them. In germline, CDR1 is MNHEY, CDR2 SVGEGT. CDR3 region: CASSTGLGYGYTF. The CDR3 nucleotides are TGTGCCAGCAGTACAGGGTTGGGCTATGGCTACACCTTC.

The CDR3: CASRANSGTQDEQFF. The CDR3 DNA is TGCGCCAGCAGAGCGAATAGCGGGACCCAGGATGAGCAGTTCTTC. This chain links TRBV5-1 with TRBJ2-1, with 8 nucleotides matching TRBD2. CDR1 and CDR2 (germline): SGHRS, YFSETQ. This CDR3 has 15 residues. The junction had 12 bases not matched to a gene; V was cut back by 5 bases and J by 8 bases.

The V gene is TRBV7-9, the J gene TRBJ2-2; the match to TRBD2 covers 7 bases. The trim removed 4 bases at V and 7 bases at J, leaving 9 bases unmatched. Germline V gene sequence: CDR1 SEHNR, CDR2 FQNEAQ (reference sequence). There are 15 residues in the CDR3. The CDR3 DNA reads as TGTGCCAGCAGCTCTAGCGGCCACGTCGGCGGGGAGCTGTTTTTT. Protein sequence: CASSSSGHVGGELFF.

The chain is built from TRBV19 and TRBJ2-1, with D possibly TRBD2 on 5 matching bases. The CDR3 runs 13 residues. Germline lookup yields CDR1 LNHDA and CDR2 SQIVND (reference sequence). Between the trimmed V and J ends, which lost 5 bases and 9 bases, there was a span of 14 bases. CDR3 nucleotide sequence: TGTGCCAGTAGTTGGAGAGGGAGTGCTGAGCAGTTCTTC. Residues: CASSWRGSAEQFF.

This rearrangement joins TRBV11-1 to TRBJ1-2; no reliable D call. Germline V gene data show CDR1 as SGHAT and CDR2 as FQDESV (reference sequence). V was pared by 0 bases and J by 2 bases, with 10 bases between. The CDR3 is made up of 15 amino acids. The CDR3 loop is CASSLAGGANYGYTF. DNA of the CDR3: TGTGCCAGCAGCTTAGCAGGAGGAGCAAACTATGGCTACACCTTC.

The chain has TRBV24-1 and TRBJ2-3; the match to TRBD2 covers 9 bases. This CDR3 has 16 residues. The J segment lost 4 bases and the V segment lost 5 bases, leaving 9 bases of the junction unmatched. CDR1 is KGHDR, CDR2 SFDVKD, per germline. The CDR3 bases are TGTGCCACCAGTGGGGCCCGGACTAGCGCGGCAGATACGCAGTATTTT. Translated: CATSGARTSAADTQYF.